Listed below are T cell receptor beta chains from one sample, sequenced in a study of T cell repertoires in cytomegalovirus infection. Their cognate antigens are unknown. TCRdb analysed the reads with MiXCR anew, one entry per CDR3 protein. The repertoire has 700,000 to 850,000 distinct CDR3 sequences, approximately 29% of them found once; the top ten carry around 12%. Sequences were derived from cultured CD8+ T cells from PBMCs, sampled from culture after CMV antigen stimulation. The receptors were gathered from a human donor in good health (CMV status not recorded). Some clones in this sample may be carry-over from other donors' samples. CDR3s include the opening cysteine and the closing phenylalanine or tryptophan. D genes are given only for firm matches. The size field is filled for only some rows; it gives once, few, many or a size class.

abundance,d_gene,j_gene,v_gene,CDR3nt,CDR3aa
-,-,TRBJ2-5,TRBV7-6,TGTGCCAGCACCCACGCTGAAGGGAGAACAAGAGAGACCCAGTACTTC,CASTHAEGRTRETQYF
few,-,TRBJ1-4,TRBV7-6,TGTGCCAGCAGCTTAATTGGAGGGAATTGGGATCATGAAAAACTGTTTTTT,CASSLIGGNWDHEKLFF
-,TRBD1,TRBJ1-2,TRBV4-1,TGCGCCAGCAGCCCCTTGACAGGGGGCCTCTATGGCTACACCTTC,CASSPLTGGLYGYTF
-,-,TRBJ1-1,TRBV7-6,TGTGCCAGCAGCTTAGGGTCGGGGAGGGCGAACACTGAAGCTTTCTTT,CASSLGSGRANTEAFF
-,-,TRBJ2-3,TRBV27,TGTGCCAGCAGCACTATTTCCCCCTTAGATACGCAGTATTTT,CASSTISPLDTQYF
few,TRBD2,TRBJ2-3,TRBV7-9,TGTGCCAGCAGCTCTCCGTCAGGACTAGAGGCGACAGATACGCAGTATTTT,CASSSPSGLEATDTQYF
few,-,TRBJ2-2,TRBV6-5,TGTGCCAGCAGTTACGGAGGGGTGGGCACCGGGGAGCTGTTTTTT,CASSYGGVGTGELFF
-,-,TRBJ2-1,TRBV29-1,TGCAGCGTTGAGGATCGTCAGGATTACAATGAGCAGTTCTTC,CSVEDRQDYNEQFF
-,-,TRBJ2-7,TRBV27,TGTGCCATCGGAGCCGGAGGCGAGCAGTACTTC,CAIGAGGEQYF
-,-,TRBJ1-1,TRBV3-1,TGTGCCAGCAGACAGCGGACAGCGAACACTGAAGCTTTCTTT,CASRQRTANTEAFF
-,TRBD1,TRBJ2-1,TRBV7-9,TGTGCCAGCAGCTTAGGACAGGGGAACTACAATGAGCAGTTCTTC,CASSLGQGNYNEQFF
-,TRBD1,TRBJ1-1,TRBV27,TGTGCCAGCAGTCCATCACAGGGGATGAACACTGAAGCTTTCTTT,CASSPSQGMNTEAFF
-,TRBD1,TRBJ2-6,TRBV11-2,TGTGCCAGCAGCTTTGGGACAGGTGTCTACTCTGGGGCCAACGTCCTGACTTTC,CASSFGTGVYSGANVLTF
few,-,TRBJ1-4,TRBV7-8,TGTGCCAGCAGCTTAGCGACGGGGCTACCTAATGAAAAACTGTTTTTT,CASSLATGLPNEKLFF
few,-,TRBJ2-3,TRBV5-4,TGTGCCAGCAGCTTGCCCCCAGGGGCTAGCACAGATACGCAGTATTTT,CASSLPPGASTDTQYF
few,-,TRBJ1-1,TRBV7-8,TGTGCCAGCAGCCATGGGACGGCGAACACTGAAGCTTTCTTT,CASSHGTANTEAFF
-,-,TRBJ1-3,TRBV12-3/TRBV12-4,TGTGCCAGCAGTTTAGAGCTGTCTGGAAACACCATATATTTT,CASSLELSGNTIYF
-,-,TRBJ1-6,TRBV2,TGTGCCAGCACCTCTGATTGGGCCCTCCACTTT,CASTSDWALHF
once,-,TRBJ2-6,TRBV12-3/TRBV12-4,TGTGCCAGCCGGAAGGACAACAGCTTCTCTGGGGCCAACGTCCTGACTTTC,CASRKDNSFSGANVLTF
few,-,TRBJ1-2,TRBV7-8,TGTGCCAGCAGCTTAGCGTGGTCAGGGGATACTGGCTACACCTTC,CASSLAWSGDTGYTF
few,TRBD1,TRBJ1-2,TRBV19,TGTGCCAGTATTCGGACAGGGGACTCTATTAACTATGGCTACACCTTC,CASIRTGDSINYGYTF
-,-,TRBJ2-2,TRBV6-5,TGTGCCAGCAGTTATGGAGGGATCGGGGAGCTGTTTTTT,CASSYGGIGELFF
few,TRBD2,TRBJ2-3,TRBV6-1,TGTGCCAGCCTAGCGGGGACCCTAGGCACAGATACGCAGTATTTT,CASLAGTLGTDTQYF
few,-,TRBJ2-3,TRBV2,TGTGCCAGCAGTCACGGGGCTAGCACAGATACGCAGTATTTT,CASSHGASTDTQYF